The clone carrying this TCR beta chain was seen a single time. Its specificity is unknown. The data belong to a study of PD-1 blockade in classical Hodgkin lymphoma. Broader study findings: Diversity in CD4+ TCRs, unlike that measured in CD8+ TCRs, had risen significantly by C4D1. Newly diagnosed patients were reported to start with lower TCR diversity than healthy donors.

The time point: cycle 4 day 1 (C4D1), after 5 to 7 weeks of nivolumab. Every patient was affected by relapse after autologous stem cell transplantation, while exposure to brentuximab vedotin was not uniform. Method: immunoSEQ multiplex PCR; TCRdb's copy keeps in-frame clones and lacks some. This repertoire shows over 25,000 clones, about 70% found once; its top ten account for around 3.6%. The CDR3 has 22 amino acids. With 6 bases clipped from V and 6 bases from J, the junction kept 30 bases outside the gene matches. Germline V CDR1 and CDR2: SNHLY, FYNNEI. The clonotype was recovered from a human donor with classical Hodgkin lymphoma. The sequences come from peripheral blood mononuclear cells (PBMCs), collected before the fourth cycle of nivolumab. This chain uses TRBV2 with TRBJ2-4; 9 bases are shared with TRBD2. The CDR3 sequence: CASRRKTGTNLSGSNSGNIQYF. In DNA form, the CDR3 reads TGTGCCAGCAGACGAAAGACAGGAACGAACCTTAGCGGGAGTAATAGCGGAAACATTCAGTACTTC.